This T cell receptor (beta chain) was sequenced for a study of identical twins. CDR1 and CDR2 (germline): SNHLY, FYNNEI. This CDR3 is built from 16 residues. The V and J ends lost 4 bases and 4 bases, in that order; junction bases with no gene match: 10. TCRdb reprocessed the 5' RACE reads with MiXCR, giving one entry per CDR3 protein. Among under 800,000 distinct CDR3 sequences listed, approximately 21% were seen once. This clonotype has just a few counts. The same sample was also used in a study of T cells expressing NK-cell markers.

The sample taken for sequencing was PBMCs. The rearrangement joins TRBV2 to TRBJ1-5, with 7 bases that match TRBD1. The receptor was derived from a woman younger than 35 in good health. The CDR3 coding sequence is TGTGCCAGCAGTGCATCTCCGGGACAGCTAAATCAGCCCCAGCATTTT. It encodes CASSASPGQLNQPQHF.